This T cell receptor (beta chain) originates from a study of blood T cell repertoires in COVID-19. Germline values: CDR1 GTSNPN, CDR2 SVGIG (reference sequence). The V segment lost 6 bases and the J segment 1 base; nucleotides outside the gene matches: 5. The CDR3 consists of 14 residues. Libraries were prepared by immunoSEQ multiplex PCR; TCRdb keeps only in-frame clonotypes and omits some of them. The sample includes more than 80,000 clones, roughly 84% seen only once; the top ten take roughly 3.2%. Specimen: peripheral blood. The receptor was derived from a woman older than 75 with COVID-19, enrolled during active disease. The gene calls are TRBV30 and TRBJ2-1; 8 nucleotides match TRBD1. The CDR3 spells CACRTGMSYNEQFF. DNA for the CDR3: TGTGCCTGCAGGACAGGGATGTCCTACAATGAGCAGTTCTTC.